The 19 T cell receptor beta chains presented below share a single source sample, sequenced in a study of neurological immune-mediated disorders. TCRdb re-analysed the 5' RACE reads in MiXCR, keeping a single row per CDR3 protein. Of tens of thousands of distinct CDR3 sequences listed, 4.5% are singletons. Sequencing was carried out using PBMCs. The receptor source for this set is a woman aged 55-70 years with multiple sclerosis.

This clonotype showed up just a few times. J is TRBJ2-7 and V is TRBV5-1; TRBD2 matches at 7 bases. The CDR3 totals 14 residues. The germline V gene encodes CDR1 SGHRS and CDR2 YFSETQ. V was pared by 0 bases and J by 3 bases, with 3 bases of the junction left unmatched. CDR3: CASSLDSGFYEQYF. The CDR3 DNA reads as TGCGCCAGCAGCTTGGATAGCGGGTTCTACGAGCAGTACTTC.

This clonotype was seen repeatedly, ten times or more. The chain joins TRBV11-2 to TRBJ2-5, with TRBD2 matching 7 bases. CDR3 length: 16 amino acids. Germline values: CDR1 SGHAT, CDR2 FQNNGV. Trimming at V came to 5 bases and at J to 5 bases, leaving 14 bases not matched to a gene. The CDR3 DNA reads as TGTGCCAGCAGCCCCCTCGGGGACGGGAGGTGGGAGACCCAGTACTTC. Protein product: CASSPLGDGRWETQYF.

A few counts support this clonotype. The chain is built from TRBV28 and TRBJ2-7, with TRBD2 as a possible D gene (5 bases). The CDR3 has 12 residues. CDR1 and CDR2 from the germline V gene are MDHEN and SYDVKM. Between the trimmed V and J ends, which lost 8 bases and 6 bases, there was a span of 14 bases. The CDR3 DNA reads TGTGCCAGCCACCCCGGACGGGGCGAGCAGTACTTC. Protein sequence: CASHPGRGEQYF.

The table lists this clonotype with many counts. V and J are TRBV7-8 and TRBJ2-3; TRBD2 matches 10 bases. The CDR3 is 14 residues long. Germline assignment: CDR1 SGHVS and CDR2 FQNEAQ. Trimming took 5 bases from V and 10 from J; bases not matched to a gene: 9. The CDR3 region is CASSPVASGGSQYF. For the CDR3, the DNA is TGTGCCAGCAGCCCCGTGGCTAGCGGGGGCTCGCAGTATTTT.

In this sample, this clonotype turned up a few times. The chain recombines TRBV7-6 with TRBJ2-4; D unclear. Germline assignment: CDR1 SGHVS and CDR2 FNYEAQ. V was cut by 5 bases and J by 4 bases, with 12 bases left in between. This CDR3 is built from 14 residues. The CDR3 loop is CASSGIKGKNIQYF. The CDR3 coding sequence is TGTGCCAGCAGCGGCATCAAGGGAAAAAACATTCAGTACTTC.

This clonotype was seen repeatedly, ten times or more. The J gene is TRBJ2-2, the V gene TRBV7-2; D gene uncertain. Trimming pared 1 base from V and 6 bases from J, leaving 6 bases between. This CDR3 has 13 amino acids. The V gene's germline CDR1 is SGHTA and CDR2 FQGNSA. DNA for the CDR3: TGTGCCAGCAGCTTAGACGTGGCCGGGGAGCTGTTTTTT. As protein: CASSLDVAGELFF.

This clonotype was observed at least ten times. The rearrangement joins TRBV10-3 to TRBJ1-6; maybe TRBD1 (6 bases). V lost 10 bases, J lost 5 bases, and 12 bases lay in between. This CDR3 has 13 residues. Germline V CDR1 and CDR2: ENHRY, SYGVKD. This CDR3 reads CATKTGDNSPLHF. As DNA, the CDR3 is TGTGCCACTAAGACAGGCGATAATTCACCCCTCCACTTT.

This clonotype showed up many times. CDR3 loop: CASHRLTSGNEQFF. The DNA for the CDR3 is TGTGCCAGCCACCGCCTGACTAGCGGGAATGAGCAGTTCTTC. The chain combines TRBV2 with TRBJ2-1; 10 bases line up with TRBD2. Losses at the gene ends were 8 bases for V and 7 bases for J; bases not matched to a gene: 8. CDR1 SNHLY and CDR2 FYNNEI come from the germline V gene. CDR3 size: 14 residues.

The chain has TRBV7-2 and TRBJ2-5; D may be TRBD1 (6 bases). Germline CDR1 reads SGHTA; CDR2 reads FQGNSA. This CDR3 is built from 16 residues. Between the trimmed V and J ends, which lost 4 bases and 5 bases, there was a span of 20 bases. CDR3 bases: TGTGCCAGCAGCTCGGCTTCGGGACACGCTAGCGAGACCCAGTACTTC. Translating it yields CASSSASGHASETQYF.

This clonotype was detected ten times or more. The CDR3 coding sequence is TGTGCCAGCAGCTTGAGGGGGATCTATGAGCAGTTCTTC. Encoded protein: CASSLRGIYEQFF. The chain has TRBV7-8 and TRBJ2-1; D possibly corresponds to TRBD1 (6 bases). The CDR3 has 13 residues. Germline-derived CDR1 and CDR2 are SGHVS and FQNEAQ. V gave up 3 bases and J gave up 8 bases, with 11 bases separating them.

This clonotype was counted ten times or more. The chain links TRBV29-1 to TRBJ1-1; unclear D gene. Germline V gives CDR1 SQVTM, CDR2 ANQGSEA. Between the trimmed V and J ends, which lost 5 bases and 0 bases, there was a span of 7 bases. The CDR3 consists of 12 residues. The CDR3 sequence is CSVLTLNTEAFF. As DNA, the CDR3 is TGCAGCGTTCTTACGTTGAACACTGAAGCTTTCTTT.

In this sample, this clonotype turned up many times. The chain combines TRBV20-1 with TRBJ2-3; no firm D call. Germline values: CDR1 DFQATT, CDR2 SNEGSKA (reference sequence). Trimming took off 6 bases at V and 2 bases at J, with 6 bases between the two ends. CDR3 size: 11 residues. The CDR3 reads CSATLTDTQYF. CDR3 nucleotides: TGCAGTGCGACACTCACAGATACGCAGTATTTT.

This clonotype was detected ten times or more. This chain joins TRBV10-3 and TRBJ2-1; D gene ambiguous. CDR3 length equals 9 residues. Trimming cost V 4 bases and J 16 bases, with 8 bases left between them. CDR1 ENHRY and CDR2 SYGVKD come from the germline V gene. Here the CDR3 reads CAISARSFF. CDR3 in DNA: TGTGCCATCAGTGCTCGTTCCTTCTTC.

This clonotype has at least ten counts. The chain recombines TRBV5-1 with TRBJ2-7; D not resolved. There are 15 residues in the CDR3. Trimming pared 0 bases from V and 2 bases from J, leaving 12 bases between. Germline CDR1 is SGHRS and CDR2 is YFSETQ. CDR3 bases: TGCGCCAGCAGCTTGGGCGCGCAGGAAACCTACGAGCAGTACTTC. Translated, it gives CASSLGAQETYEQYF.

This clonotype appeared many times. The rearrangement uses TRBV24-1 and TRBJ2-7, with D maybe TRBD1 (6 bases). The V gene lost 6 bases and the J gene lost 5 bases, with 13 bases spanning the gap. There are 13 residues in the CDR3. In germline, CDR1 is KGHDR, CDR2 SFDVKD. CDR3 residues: CATSPQGLDEQYF. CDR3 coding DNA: TGTGCCACCAGTCCACAGGGCCTTGACGAGCAGTACTTC.

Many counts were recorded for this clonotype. CDR3 coding DNA: TGCAGTGCTGGCCCCAGAGCAGATACGCAGTATTTT. Translating gives CSAGPRADTQYF. The chain is built from TRBV20-1 and TRBJ2-3; D not certain. The CDR3 runs 12 residues. The V gene's germline CDR1 is DFQATT and CDR2 SNEGSKA (reference sequence). V lost 5 bases to trimming and J lost 4 bases, with 10 bases between them.

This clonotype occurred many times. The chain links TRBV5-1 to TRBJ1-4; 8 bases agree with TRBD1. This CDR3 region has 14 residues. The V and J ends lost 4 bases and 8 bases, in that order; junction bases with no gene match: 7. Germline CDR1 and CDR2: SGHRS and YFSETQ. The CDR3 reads CASSIGQGREKLFF. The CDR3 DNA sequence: TGCGCCAGCAGCATAGGACAGGGTCGGGAAAAACTGTTTTTT.

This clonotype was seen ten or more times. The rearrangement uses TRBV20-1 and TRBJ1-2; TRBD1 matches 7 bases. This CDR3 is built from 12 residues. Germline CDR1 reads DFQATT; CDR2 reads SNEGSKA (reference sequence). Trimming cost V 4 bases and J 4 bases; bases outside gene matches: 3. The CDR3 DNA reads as TGCAGTGCTACCAGGGGGGGCTATGGCTACACCTTC. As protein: CSATRGGYGYTF.

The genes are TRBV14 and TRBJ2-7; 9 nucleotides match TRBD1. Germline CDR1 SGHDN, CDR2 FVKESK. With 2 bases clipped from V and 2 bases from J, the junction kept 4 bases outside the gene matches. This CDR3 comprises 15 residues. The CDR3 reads CASSQQTGGAYEQYV. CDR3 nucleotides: TGTGCCAGCAGCCAACAGACAGGGGGTGCCTACGAGCAGTACGTC.